The 6 T cell receptor beta chains presented below share a single source sample, sequenced in a study of cytomegalovirus exposure and HLA in healthy donors. PCR involved 60 Vbeta and 13 Jbeta primers. Only in-frame clones appear in the TCRdb table, and some are missing; sequencing was by immunoSEQ multiplex PCR. The table lists 100,000 to 150,000 clones, 60% to 80% of them singletons. The sequencing input was PBMCs. The receptor source for this set is a woman between 45 and 65 years old in good health and CMV-seronegative.

CDR3 nucleotide sequence: TGTGCCAGCAGCTTAGTCGCGGGATGGGATACGCAGTATTTT. It specifies CASSLVAGWDTQYF. The V and J genes are TRBV11-2 and TRBJ2-3; a possible D gene is TRBD2 (6 bases). The ends were cut back, 1 base at V and 6 bases at J, with 11 bases in the middle. Germline V gene lookup returns CDR1 SGHAT and CDR2 FQNNGV. The CDR3 totals 14 residues.

The rearrangement joins TRBV12-5 to TRBJ1-2; no clear D gene. The CDR3 is 13 residues long. Germline CDR1 reads LGHNT; CDR2 reads FRNRAP. V lost 1 base, J lost 3 bases, and 6 bases lay in between. The CDR3 region is CASGLGRHYGYTF. CDR3 DNA: TGTGCTAGTGGTTTGGGGCGGCACTATGGCTACACCTTC.

This clone was detected a few times. This chain uses TRBV5-4 with TRBJ2-7, with 9 positions matching TRBD1. Germline CDR1 reads SGHNT; CDR2 reads YYREEE (reference sequence). The CDR3 spans 16 residues. The trim removed 5 bases at V and 0 bases at J, leaving 9 bases unmatched. For the CDR3, the DNA is TGTGCCAGCAGTTCGACCGGGACAGGGCTCTCCTACGAGCAGTACTTC. The encoded protein is CASSSTGTGLSYEQYF. The full variable domain, completed using reference TRBV5-4 and TRBJ2-7, is ETGVTQSPTHLIKTRGQQVTLRCSSQSGHNTVSWYQQALGQGPQFIFQYYREEENGRGNFPPRFSGLQFPNYSSELNVNALELDDSALYLCASSSTGTGLSYEQYFGPGTRLTVT.

This chain links TRBV10-3 with TRBJ2-5; the D gene is possibly TRBD1 (5 bases). From germline, CDR1 is ENHRY and CDR2 SYGVKD. V was trimmed by 11 bases and J by 2 bases, leaving 18 bases between them. This CDR3 is 14 amino acids long. The DNA of the CDR3 is TGTGCCGTATCGGGCAGGGATCTTCAAGAGACCCAGTACTTC. Protein product: CAVSGRDLQETQYF.

A single count supports this clone. The genes are TRBV7-6 and TRBJ2-1; 8 nucleotides line up with TRBD2. Germline CDR1 is SGHVS and CDR2 is FNYEAQ. The J segment lost 12 bases and the V segment lost 4 bases, leaving 5 bases of the junction unmatched. This CDR3 has 12 amino acids. DNA for the CDR3: TGTGCCAGCAGCTCACCGCTAGCGGGGCAGTTCTTC. Protein sequence: CASSSPLAGQFF.

This clone was seen a single time. The genes are TRBV6-6 and TRBJ2-3; tentative D call: TRBD2 (6 bases). Trimming took off 0 bases at V and 4 bases at J, with 14 bases between the two ends. CDR1 is MNHNY, CDR2 SVGAGI, per germline (reference sequence). CDR3 length: 16 residues. The CDR3 nucleotides are TGTGCCAGCAGTTACTCACGGGGGTCCAGCCCAGATACGCAGTATTTT. Translating it yields CASSYSRGSSPDTQYF.